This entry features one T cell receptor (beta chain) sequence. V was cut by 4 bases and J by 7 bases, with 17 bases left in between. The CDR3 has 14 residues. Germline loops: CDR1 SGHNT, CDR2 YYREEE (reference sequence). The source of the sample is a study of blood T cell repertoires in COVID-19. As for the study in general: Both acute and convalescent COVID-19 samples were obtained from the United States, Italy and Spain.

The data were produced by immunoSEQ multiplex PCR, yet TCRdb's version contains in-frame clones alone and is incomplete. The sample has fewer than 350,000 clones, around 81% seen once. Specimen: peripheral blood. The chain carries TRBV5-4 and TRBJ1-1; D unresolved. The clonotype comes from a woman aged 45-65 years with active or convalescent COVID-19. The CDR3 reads CASSPPPGGSEAFF. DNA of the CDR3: TGTGCCAGCAGCCCCCCGCCTGGCGGTAGTGAAGCTTTCTTT.